These 15 T cell receptor beta chains were sequenced from one sample in a study of shared clonotypes between healthy human individuals. CD45RO-negative CD8 cells positively selected for CCR7 made up the naive population, which excluded terminally differentiated effector memory CD45RA+ cells. Sequencing used immunoSEQ multiplex PCR; TCRdb keeps in-frame clones, though not all of them. This sample has over 800,000 clones, with around 92% found just once. The sequencing input was naive CD8+ T cells sorted from blood. Receptors originate from a man aged 30-40 years in good health.

This chain uses TRBV7-8 with TRBJ2-5; no clear D gene. Germline V gives CDR1 SGHVS, CDR2 FQNEAQ. V gave up 0 bases and J gave up 4 bases, with 18 bases separating them. This CDR3 is built from 17 residues. The DNA for the CDR3 is TGTGCCAGCAGCTTAGCGGGAAGGGCTGGGGTTGTAGAGACCCAGTACTTC. This translates into CASSLAGRAGVVETQYF.

The rearrangement links TRBV29-1 to TRBJ2-2; the match to TRBD2 covers 10 bases. V gave up 0 bases and J gave up 4 bases; unmatched junction bases: 17. Germline-derived CDR1 and CDR2 are SQVTM and ANQGSEA. This CDR3 spans 20 amino acids. Here the CDR3 DNA reads TGCAGCGTTGAAGATCCTTTAATGGCTAGCGGGAGAGGTGGCACCGGGGAGCTGTTTTTT. This codes for CSVEDPLMASGRGGTGELFF.

J is TRBJ2-3 and V is TRBV2; D might be TRBD2 (7 bases). From germline, CDR1 is SNHLY and CDR2 FYNNEI. V gave up 3 bases and J gave up 2 bases, with 15 bases separating them. The CDR3 is 16 amino acids. In DNA form, the CDR3 reads TGTGCCAGCAGTGACCGGGGGGCTAAGCCCACAGATACGCAGTATTTT. Its protein is CASSDRGAKPTDTQYF.

The V gene is TRBV7-9, the J gene TRBJ1-4; 9 bases fit TRBD1. The V and J ends lost 5 bases and 5 bases, in that order; junction bases with no gene match: 9. Germline V gives CDR1 SEHNR, CDR2 FQNEAQ (reference sequence). The CDR3 is 16 amino acids. CDR3 protein: CASSNSGGQGNEKLFF. The CDR3 bases are TGTGCCAGCAGCAATTCCGGGGGACAGGGAAATGAAAAACTGTTTTTT.

The chain recombines TRBV7-6 with TRBJ2-3, with a weak D call TRBD2 (6 bases). Germline V CDR1 and CDR2: SGHVS, FNYEAQ. The V end lost 2 bases, the J end lost 0 bases, and 21 bases lay between the germline ends. This CDR3 has 19 amino acids. Here the CDR3 DNA reads TGTGCCAGCAGCTTAATGGGCCGGTCGGGAGCCCCTAGCACAGATACGCAGTATTTT. Protein: CASSLMGRSGAPSTDTQYF.

This rearrangement joins TRBV6-5 to TRBJ2-5, with 9 bases that match TRBD1. The CDR3 extends over 15 amino acids. CDR1 MNHEY and CDR2 SVGAGI come from the germline V gene. V lost 2 bases to trimming and J lost 2 bases; unmatched junction nucleotides: 3. The CDR3 loop is CASSYPGQGQETQYF. CDR3 nucleotide sequence: TGTGCCAGCAGTTACCCGGGACAGGGTCAAGAGACCCAGTACTTC.

V is TRBV11-2 and J is TRBJ2-1; 9 bases fit TRBD2. Trimming took 0 bases from V and 5 from J; bases not matched to a gene: 2. This CDR3 has 15 residues. Germline-derived CDR1 and CDR2 are SGHAT and FQNNGV. CDR3 nucleotides: TGTGCCAGCAGCTTAGAGGCTAGCGGGAACAATGAGCAGTTCTTC. This encodes CASSLEASGNNEQFF.

V usage is TRBV5-1 and J usage is TRBJ2-2, with 8 bases matching TRBD2. Germline-derived CDR1 and CDR2 are SGHRS and YFSETQ. With V trimmed by 2 bases and J by 4 bases, 4 bases remained unmatched. The CDR3 consists of 15 residues. This CDR3 is CASSLNGRGTGELFF. CDR3 DNA sequence: TGCGCCAGCAGCTTAAACGGGAGGGGCACCGGGGAGCTGTTTTTT.

V is TRBV2 and J is TRBJ2-1; 11 nucleotides line up with TRBD1. V shed 6 bases, J shed 4 bases, and the junction held 5 bases outside the gene matches. Germline CDR1 is SNHLY and CDR2 is FYNNEI. CDR3 length: 15 residues. In DNA, the CDR3 is TGTGCCAGCAGAATAGGACAGGGGGCATACAATGAGCAGTTCTTC. It translates to CASRIGQGAYNEQFF.

V is TRBV29-1 and J is TRBJ2-2; D remains ambiguous. Looked up from germline, CDR1 is SQVTM and CDR2 is ANQGSEA. The CDR3 runs 19 residues. Trimming took off 2 bases at V and 3 bases at J, with 25 bases between the two ends. In DNA, the CDR3 is TGCAGCGTTGAATTGAAAGAGAACGTCGCCAACCTCGACACCGGGGAGCTGTTTTTT. It yields the protein CSVELKENVANLDTGELFF.

J is TRBJ2-1 and V is TRBV7-8, with D possibly TRBD1 on 6 matching bases. This CDR3 comprises 18 residues. Germline V gene lookup returns CDR1 SGHVS and CDR2 FQNEAQ. V lost 1 base and J lost 5, with 21 bases in between. CDR3: CASSLEGLQGRLDNEQFF. In nucleotides, the CDR3 is TGTGCCAGCAGCTTAGAAGGTTTGCAGGGGCGTCTGGACAATGAGCAGTTCTTC. Supplemented by reference TRBV7-8 and TRBJ2-1, the full variable domain reads GAGVSQSPRYKVAKRGQDVALRCDPISGHVSLFWYQQALGQGPEFLTYFQNEAQLDKSGLPSDRFFAERPEGSVSTLKIQRTQQEDSAVYLCASSLEGLQGRLDNEQFFGPGTRLTVL.

V usage is TRBV10-3 and J usage is TRBJ2-5; weak D call: TRBD2 (6 bases). The germline gives CDR1 ENHRY, CDR2 SYGVKD. V lost 0 bases and J 0 bases, leaving 8 bases between the germline ends. The CDR3 is made up of 15 amino acids. CDR3 sequence reads: CAISESAGYQETQYF. The DNA for the CDR3 is TGTGCCATCAGTGAGTCGGCGGGATACCAAGAGACCCAGTACTTC.

This sequence joins TRBV7-9 and TRBJ2-3; D is undetermined. The V end lost 4 bases, the J end lost 5 bases, and 10 bases lay between the germline ends. The CDR3 sequence is 13 residues long. In germline, CDR1 is SEHNR, CDR2 FQNEAQ (reference sequence). The CDR3 region is CASSSPALDTQYF. As DNA, the CDR3 is TGTGCCAGCAGCTCACCCGCCTTAGATACGCAGTATTTT.

This clone showed up just once. The chain combines TRBV11-2 with TRBJ2-1; D not resolved. This CDR3 contains 15 residues. The germline CDR1 and CDR2 sequences are SGHAT and FQNNGV. With 5 bases removed from V and 0 bases from J, the gap between germline ends came to 11 bases. In DNA form, the CDR3 reads TGTGCCAGCAGCGAAGGGCCAAGCTCCTACAATGAGCAGTTCTTC. Residues: CASSEGPSSYNEQFF.

CDR3 amino acids: CASSESRSTDTQYF. The DNA of the CDR3 is TGTGCCAGCAGCGAGAGTCGTAGCACAGATACGCAGTATTTT. V is TRBV9 and J is TRBJ2-3; D uncertain. CDR1 is SGDLS, CDR2 YYNGEE, per germline. V dropped 3 bases and J dropped 0 bases, with 8 bases sitting between them. CDR3 length: 14 amino acids.